The clone carrying this TCR beta chain was recorded many times. What it binds is not known. There are 14 residues in the CDR3. The V and J ends lost 0 bases and 3 bases respectively, with 6 bases between them. Germline V CDR1 and CDR2: SGHRS, YFSETQ. This sample is part of a study of CD8 T cells in ankylosing spondylitis. General observations from the study: In reactive arthritis synovial fluid and blood, some motif variants had been reported before. Disease-linked clones were CD8+ and relatively rare in peripheral blood. A motif of eight highly homologous TCR beta variants was seen as apparently characteristic of ankylosing spondylitis blood.

5'-RACE, quantitative and with molecular barcodes, yielded the TCR beta libraries. TCRdb reprocessed the 5' RACE reads via MiXCR and lists one record per CDR3 protein. The sample has some 140,000 distinct CDR3 sequences, approximately 7.3% seen once; the top ten hold roughly 12%. Material for sequencing was blood, either unsorted or a sorted T cell fraction (not recorded which). The chain couples TRBV5-1 to TRBJ2-2; unclear D gene. The receptor comes from a female donor with ankylosing spondylitis or in good health (not recorded which). DNA of the CDR3: TGCGCCAGCAGCTTGGCGGTGGACACCGGGGAGCTGTTTTTT. Protein product: CASSLAVDTGELFF. Full variable domain (missing parts from reference TRBV5-1 and TRBJ2-2): KAGVTQTPRYLIKTRGQQVTLSCSPISGHRSVSWYQQTPGQGLQFLFEYFSETQRNKGNFPGRFSGRQFSNSRSEMNVSTLELGDSALYLCASSLAVDTGELFFGEGSRLTVL.